The rows below give T cell receptor beta chains drawn from one sample of a study of T cell responses to AZD1222 COVID-19 vaccine. Sequenced by immunoSEQ multiplex PCR; TCRdb stores in-frame clones only, minus some. The sample has more than 95,000 clones, around nine tenths seen once. The specimen comprised peripheral blood, sampled on day 0 of AZD1222 vaccination. These receptors all come from an adult in good health. Each CDR3 is given with its conserved first and last residue. A D gene is named only where the DNA matches it firmly. The size entry is marked missing in some rows and otherwise reads once, few, many or a size class.

d_gene: .; abundance: .; v_gene: TRBV3-1/TRBV3-2; j_gene: TRBJ1-1; CDR3aa: CASSQALRNTEAFF; CDR3nt: TGTGCCAGCAGCCAAGCTTTGAGAAACACTGAAGCTTTCTTT
d_gene: .; abundance: .; v_gene: TRBV19; j_gene: TRBJ1-5; CDR3aa: CASSISPRDNQPQHF; CDR3nt: TGTGCCAGTAGTATCTCCCCGAGGGACAATCAGCCCCAGCATTTT
d_gene: .; abundance: .; v_gene: TRBV9; j_gene: TRBJ1-1; CDR3aa: CASSVGRGRTEAFF; CDR3nt: TGTGCCAGCAGCGTAGGGAGGGGGAGGACTGAAGCTTTCTTT
d_gene: .; abundance: .; v_gene: TRBV11-2; j_gene: TRBJ2-1; CDR3aa: CASSPGLYNEQFF; CDR3nt: TGTGCCAGCAGCCCGGGACTCTACAATGAGCAGTTCTTC
d_gene: .; abundance: .; v_gene: TRBV5-4; j_gene: TRBJ1-1; CDR3aa: CASHPQQGSEAFF; CDR3nt: TGTGCCTCCCACCCCCAACAGGGCAGTGAAGCTTTCTTT
d_gene: TRBD2; abundance: .; v_gene: TRBV7-2; j_gene: TRBJ2-7; CDR3aa: CASSRLAGEQYF; CDR3nt: TGTGCCAGCAGTCGACTAGCGGGAGAGCAGTACTTC
d_gene: .; abundance: .; v_gene: TRBV13; j_gene: TRBJ1-3; CDR3aa: CASSLASGGSSGNTIYF; CDR3nt: TGTGCCAGCAGCTTAGCGTCGGGAGGGAGCTCTGGAAACACCATATATTTT
d_gene: .; abundance: .; v_gene: TRBV10-1; j_gene: TRBJ1-1; CDR3aa: CASSEDGLLGAEAFF; CDR3nt: TGCGCCAGCAGTGAAGACGGTCTCTTGGGCGCTGAAGCTTTCTTT
d_gene: TRBD1; abundance: .; v_gene: TRBV19; j_gene: TRBJ1-5; CDR3aa: CASSKTGNQPQHF; CDR3nt: TGTGCCAGTAGTAAGACAGGGAATCAGCCCCAGCATTTT
d_gene: .; abundance: once; v_gene: TRBV7-9; j_gene: TRBJ1-6; CDR3aa: CATRTGNSPLHF; CDR3nt: TGTGCCACCAGAACAGGGAATTCACCCCTCCACTTT
d_gene: TRBD2; abundance: .; v_gene: TRBV4-2; j_gene: TRBJ2-1; CDR3aa: CASSQDGGGAYNEQFF; CDR3nt: TGTGCCAGCAGCCAAGATGGCGGGGGGGCCTACAATGAGCAGTTCTTC
d_gene: .; abundance: .; v_gene: TRBV9; j_gene: TRBJ2-5; CDR3aa: CASSVFGEETQYF; CDR3nt: TGTGCCAGCAGCGTTTTCGGCGAAGAGACCCAGTACTTC
d_gene: .; abundance: .; v_gene: TRBV2; j_gene: TRBJ1-2; CDR3aa: CASSQLADGNYGYTF; CDR3nt: TGTGCCAGCAGTCAGTTGGCAGATGGGAATTATGGCTACACCTTC
d_gene: TRBD1; abundance: .; v_gene: TRBV5-8; j_gene: TRBJ1-3; CDR3aa: CASSRGQLSGNTIYF; CDR3nt: TGTGCCAGCAGCAGGGGACAGCTCTCTGGAAACACCATATATTTT
d_gene: .; abundance: .; v_gene: TRBV2; j_gene: TRBJ1-6; CDR3aa: CATLDGSYNSPLHF; CDR3nt: TGTGCCACTTTGGACGGCTCCTATAATTCACCCCTCCACTTT
d_gene: .; abundance: .; v_gene: TRBV3-1/TRBV3-2; j_gene: TRBJ1-4; CDR3aa: CASSFWGGPATNEKLFF; CDR3nt: TGTGCCAGCAGCTTTTGGGGGGGGCCGGCAACTAATGAAAAACTGTTTTTT
d_gene: .; abundance: .; v_gene: TRBV2; j_gene: TRBJ1-1; CDR3aa: CASSVMGPSNTEAFF; CDR3nt: TGTGCCAGCAGTGTGATGGGCCCCTCGAACACTGAAGCTTTCTTT
d_gene: TRBD1; abundance: once; v_gene: TRBV6-2/TRBV6-3; j_gene: TRBJ2-3; CDR3aa: CASSYQGTVVPLAQYF; CDR3nt: TGTGCCAGCAGTTACCAGGGGACAGTCGTCCCTCTAGCGCAGTATTTT
d_gene: .; abundance: .; v_gene: TRBV19; j_gene: TRBJ1-6; CDR3aa: CASSIGAGLDNSPLHF; CDR3nt: TGTGCCAGTAGTATAGGGGCAGGGTTGGATAATTCACCCCTCCACTTT
d_gene: .; abundance: .; v_gene: TRBV28; j_gene: TRBJ2-7; CDR3aa: CATTGAGGSEQYF; CDR3nt: TGTGCCACCACGGGGGCAGGAGGAAGCGAGCAGTACTTC
d_gene: .; abundance: .; v_gene: TRBV15; j_gene: TRBJ1-3; CDR3aa: CATSRDVTSGNTIYF; CDR3nt: TGTGCCACCAGCAGAGATGTTACCTCTGGAAACACCATATATTTT
d_gene: .; abundance: .; v_gene: TRBV4-2; j_gene: TRBJ2-7; CDR3aa: CASSQGAGPSYEQYF; CDR3nt: TGTGCCAGCAGCCAAGGGGCAGGACCCTCCTACGAGCAGTACTTC
d_gene: .; abundance: .; v_gene: TRBV6-2/TRBV6-3; j_gene: TRBJ2-5; CDR3aa: CASSSPQQGFLETQYF; CDR3nt: TGTGCCAGCAGCTCTCCTCAACAGGGTTTTCTGGAGACCCAGTACTTC
d_gene: .; abundance: .; v_gene: TRBV7-9; j_gene: TRBJ2-1; CDR3aa: CASSLDRDSAIWFF; CDR3nt: TGTGCCAGCAGCCTTGACCGGGACTCAGCAATCTGGTTCTTC
d_gene: TRBD2; abundance: once; v_gene: TRBV15; j_gene: TRBJ2-7; CDR3aa: CATSKTSGSYEQYF; CDR3nt: TGTGCCACCAGCAAAACTAGCGGCTCCTACGAGCAGTACTTC
d_gene: .; abundance: .; v_gene: TRBV6-5; j_gene: TRBJ1-5; CDR3aa: CASSAGDIRGQPQHF; CDR3nt: TGTGCCAGCAGCGCCGGGGACATCCGGGGTCAGCCCCAGCATTTT
d_gene: .; abundance: .; v_gene: TRBV11-3; j_gene: TRBJ2-7; CDR3aa: CASSFQTGDPPLEQYF; CDR3nt: TGTGCCAGCAGCTTCCAGACGGGCGATCCCCCCCTCGAGCAGTACTTC
d_gene: .; abundance: .; v_gene: TRBV6-5; j_gene: TRBJ1-2; CDR3aa: CASSITDRPLYGYTF; CDR3nt: TGTGCCAGCAGTATTACCGACAGACCCCTTTATGGCTACACCTTC
d_gene: .; abundance: .; v_gene: TRBV2; j_gene: TRBJ1-4; CDR3aa: CASSEGLGVNEKLFF; CDR3nt: TGTGCCAGCAGTGAAGGCCTAGGGGTTAATGAAAAACTGTTTTTT